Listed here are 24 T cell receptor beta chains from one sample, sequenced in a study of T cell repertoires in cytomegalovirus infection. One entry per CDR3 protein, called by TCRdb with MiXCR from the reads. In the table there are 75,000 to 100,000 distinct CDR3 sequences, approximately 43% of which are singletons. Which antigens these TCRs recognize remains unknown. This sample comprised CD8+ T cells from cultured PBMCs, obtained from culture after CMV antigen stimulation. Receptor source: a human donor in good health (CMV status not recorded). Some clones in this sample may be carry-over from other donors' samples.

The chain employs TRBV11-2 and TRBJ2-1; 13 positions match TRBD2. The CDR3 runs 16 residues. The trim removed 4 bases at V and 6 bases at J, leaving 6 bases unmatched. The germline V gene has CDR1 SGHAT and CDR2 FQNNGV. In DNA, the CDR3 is TGTGCCAGCAGCTCCTGGACTAGCGGGAGCGGCAATGAGCAGTTCTTC. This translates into CASSSWTSGSGNEQFF.

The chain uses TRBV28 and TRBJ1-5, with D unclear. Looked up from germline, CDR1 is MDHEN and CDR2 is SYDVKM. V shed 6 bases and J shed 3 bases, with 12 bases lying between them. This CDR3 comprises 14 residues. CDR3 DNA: TGTGCCAGCAGGGGATTTGGAACCAATCAGCCCCAGCATTTT. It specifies CASRGFGTNQPQHF.

CDR3 sequence reads: CASSLVGRGTDEQFF. The CDR3 DNA is TGTGCCAGCAGCTTAGTAGGCAGGGGAACCGATGAGCAGTTCTTC. V usage is TRBV11-2 and J usage is TRBJ2-1, with D tentatively TRBD1 (6 bases). Germline V gene sequence: CDR1 SGHAT, CDR2 FQNNGV. The length of the CDR3 is 15 residues. V lost 1 base and J 8 bases, leaving 15 bases between the germline ends. Variable domain in full (rest from reference TRBV11-2 and TRBJ2-1): EAGVAQSPRYKIIEKRQSVAFWCNPISGHATLYWYQQILGQGPKLLIQFQNNGVVDDSQLPKDRFSAERLKGVDSTLKIQPAKLEDSAVYLCASSLVGRGTDEQFFGPGTRLTVL.

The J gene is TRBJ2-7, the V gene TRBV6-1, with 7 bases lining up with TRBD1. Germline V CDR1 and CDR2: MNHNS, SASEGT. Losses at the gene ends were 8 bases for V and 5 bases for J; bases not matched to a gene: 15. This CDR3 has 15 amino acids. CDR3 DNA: TGTGCCAGCGCAACTAGGGACAGCCGATCCGACGAGCAGTACTTC. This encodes CASATRDSRSDEQYF.

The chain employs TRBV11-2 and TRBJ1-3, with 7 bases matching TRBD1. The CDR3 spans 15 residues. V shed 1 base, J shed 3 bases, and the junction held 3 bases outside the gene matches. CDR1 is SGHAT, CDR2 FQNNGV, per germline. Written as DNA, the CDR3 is TGTGCCAGCAGCTTAGCCTGGGACAGTGGAAACACCATATATTTT. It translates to CASSLAWDSGNTIYF.

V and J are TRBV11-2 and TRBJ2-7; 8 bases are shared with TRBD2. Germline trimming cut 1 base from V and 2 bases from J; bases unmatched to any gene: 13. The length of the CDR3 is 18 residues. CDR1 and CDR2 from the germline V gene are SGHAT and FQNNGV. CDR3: CASSLALPQRGFAYEQYF. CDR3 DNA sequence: TGTGCCAGCAGCTTAGCCCTACCACAGCGGGGGTTTGCCTACGAGCAGTACTTC.

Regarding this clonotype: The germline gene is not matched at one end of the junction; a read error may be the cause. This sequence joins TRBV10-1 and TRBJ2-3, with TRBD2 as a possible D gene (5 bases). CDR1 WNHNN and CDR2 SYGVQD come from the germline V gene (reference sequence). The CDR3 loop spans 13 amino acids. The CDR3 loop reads CANSPGSINTQYF. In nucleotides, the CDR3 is TGCGCCAACAGTCCGGGGTCCATAAATACGCAGTATTTT.

The CDR3 protein is CASSYEGNGGNEQFF. The CDR3 DNA follows: TGTGCCAGCAGTTACGAAGGTAATGGGGGCAATGAGCAGTTCTTC. The chain joins TRBV6-2 or TRBV6-3 to TRBJ2-1; tentatively, D is TRBD1 or TRBD2 (5 bases each). Germline-derived CDR1 and CDR2 are MNHEY and SVGEGT. There are 15 residues in the CDR3. Trimming took off 2 bases at V and 6 bases at J, with 14 bases between the two ends.

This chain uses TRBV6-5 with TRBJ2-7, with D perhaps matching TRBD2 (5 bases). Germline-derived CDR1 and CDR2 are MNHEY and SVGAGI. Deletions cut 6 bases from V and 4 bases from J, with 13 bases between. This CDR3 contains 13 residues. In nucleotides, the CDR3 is TGTGCCAGCAGCCGGACTGTCGTATACGAGCAGTACTTC. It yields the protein CASSRTVVYEQYF.

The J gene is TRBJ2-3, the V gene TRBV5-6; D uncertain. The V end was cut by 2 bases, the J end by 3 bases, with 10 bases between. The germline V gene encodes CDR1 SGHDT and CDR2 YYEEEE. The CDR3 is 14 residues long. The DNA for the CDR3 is TGTGCCAGCAGCTTATCGCGAGAAACAGATACGCAGTATTTT. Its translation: CASSLSRETDTQYF.

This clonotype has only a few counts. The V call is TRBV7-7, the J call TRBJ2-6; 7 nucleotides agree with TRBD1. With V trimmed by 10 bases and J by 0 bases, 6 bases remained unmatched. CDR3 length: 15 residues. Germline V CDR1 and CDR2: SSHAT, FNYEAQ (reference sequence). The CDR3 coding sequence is TGTGCCACCCGGACAGGATCCTCTGGGGCCAACGTCCTGACTTTC. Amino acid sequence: CATRTGSSGANVLTF.

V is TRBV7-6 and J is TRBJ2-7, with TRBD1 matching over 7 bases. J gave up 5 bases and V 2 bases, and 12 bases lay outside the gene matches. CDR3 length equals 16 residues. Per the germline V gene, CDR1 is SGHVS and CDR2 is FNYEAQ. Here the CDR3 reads CASSLITGARGNEQYF. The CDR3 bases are TGTGCCAGCAGCTTAATTACAGGGGCCCGAGGTAACGAGCAGTACTTC.

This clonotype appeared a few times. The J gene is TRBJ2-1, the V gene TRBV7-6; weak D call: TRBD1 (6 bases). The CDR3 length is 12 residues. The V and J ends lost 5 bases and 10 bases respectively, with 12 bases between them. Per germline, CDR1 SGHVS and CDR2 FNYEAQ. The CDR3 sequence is CASSTSGTEQFF. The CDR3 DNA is TGTGCCAGCAGCACTTCCGGGACAGAGCAGTTCTTC.

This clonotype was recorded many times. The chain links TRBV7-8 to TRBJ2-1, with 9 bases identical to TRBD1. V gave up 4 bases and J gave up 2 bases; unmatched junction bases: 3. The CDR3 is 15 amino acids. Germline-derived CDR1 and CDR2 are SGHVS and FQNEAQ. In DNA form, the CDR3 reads TGTGCCAGCAGCTCCAGACAGGGGGCCTACAATGAGCAGTTCTTC. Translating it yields CASSSRQGAYNEQFF. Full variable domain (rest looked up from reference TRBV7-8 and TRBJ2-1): GAGVSQSPRYKVAKRGQDVALRCDPISGHVSLFWYQQALGQGPEFLTYFQNEAQLDKSGLPSDRFFAERPEGSVSTLKIQRTQQEDSAVYLCASSSRQGAYNEQFFGPGTRLTVL.

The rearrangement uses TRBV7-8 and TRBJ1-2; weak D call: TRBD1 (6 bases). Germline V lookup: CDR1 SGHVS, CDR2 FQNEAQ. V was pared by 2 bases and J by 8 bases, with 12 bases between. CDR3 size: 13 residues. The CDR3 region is CASSLTAGAGYTF. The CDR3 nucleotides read TGTGCCAGCAGCTTAACCGCAGGGGCCGGCTACACCTTC.

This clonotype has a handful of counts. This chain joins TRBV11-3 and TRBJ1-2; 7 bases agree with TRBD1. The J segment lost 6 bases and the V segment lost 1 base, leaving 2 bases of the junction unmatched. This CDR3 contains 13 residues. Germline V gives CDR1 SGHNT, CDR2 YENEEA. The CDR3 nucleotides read TGTGCCAGCAGCTTAGGAGGGGGCGATGGCTACACCTTC. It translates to CASSLGGGDGYTF.

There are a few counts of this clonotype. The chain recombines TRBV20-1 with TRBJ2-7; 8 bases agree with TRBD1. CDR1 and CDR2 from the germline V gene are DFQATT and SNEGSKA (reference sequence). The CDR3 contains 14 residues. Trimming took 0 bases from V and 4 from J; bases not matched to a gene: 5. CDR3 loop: CSAREGQGRYEQYF. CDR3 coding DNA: TGCAGTGCTAGAGAAGGACAGGGAAGGTACGAGCAGTACTTC.

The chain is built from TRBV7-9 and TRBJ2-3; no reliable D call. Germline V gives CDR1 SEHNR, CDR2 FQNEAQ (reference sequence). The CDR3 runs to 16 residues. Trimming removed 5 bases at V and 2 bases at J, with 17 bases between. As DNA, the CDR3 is TGTGCCAGCAGCCCCGATTCGAGGATTTTCACAGATACGCAGTATTTT. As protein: CASSPDSRIFTDTQYF. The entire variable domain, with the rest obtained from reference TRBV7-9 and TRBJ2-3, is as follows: DTGVSQNPRHKITKRGQNVTFRCDPISEHNRLYWYRQTLGQGPEFLTYFQNEAQLEKSRLLSDRFSAERPKGSFSTLEIQRTEQGDSAMYLCASSPDSRIFTDTQYFGPGTRLTVL.

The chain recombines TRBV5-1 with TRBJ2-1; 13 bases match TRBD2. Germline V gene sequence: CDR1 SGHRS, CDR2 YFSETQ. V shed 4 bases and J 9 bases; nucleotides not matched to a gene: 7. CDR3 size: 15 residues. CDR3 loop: CASSATSGGAAEQFF. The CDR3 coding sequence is TGCGCCAGCAGCGCCACTAGCGGGGGGGCCGCTGAGCAGTTCTTC.

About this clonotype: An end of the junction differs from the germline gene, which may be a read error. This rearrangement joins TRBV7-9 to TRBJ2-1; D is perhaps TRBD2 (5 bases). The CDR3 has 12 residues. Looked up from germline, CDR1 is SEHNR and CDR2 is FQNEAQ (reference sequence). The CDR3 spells CASSSGFDEHFF. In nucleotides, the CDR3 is TGTGCCAGCAGCTCGGGGTTCGATGAGCATTTCTTC.

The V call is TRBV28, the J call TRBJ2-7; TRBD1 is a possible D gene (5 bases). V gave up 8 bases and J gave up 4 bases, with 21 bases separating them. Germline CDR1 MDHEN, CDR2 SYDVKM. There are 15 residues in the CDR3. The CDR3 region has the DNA TGTGCCAGCTCTTTTAGGGGCAGGGTGGGATACGAGCAGTACTTC. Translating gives CASSFRGRVGYEQYF.

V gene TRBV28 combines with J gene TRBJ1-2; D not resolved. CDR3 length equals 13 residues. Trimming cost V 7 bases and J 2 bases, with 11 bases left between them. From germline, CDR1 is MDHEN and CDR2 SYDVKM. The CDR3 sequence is CASTPPENYGYTF. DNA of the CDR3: TGTGCCAGCACCCCGCCGGAGAACTATGGCTACACCTTC.

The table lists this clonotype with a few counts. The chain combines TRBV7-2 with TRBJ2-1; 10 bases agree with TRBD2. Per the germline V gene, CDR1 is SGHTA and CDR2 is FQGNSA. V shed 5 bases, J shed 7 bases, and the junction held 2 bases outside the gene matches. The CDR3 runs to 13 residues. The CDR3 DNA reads TGTGCCAGCAGCGGGACTAGCGAGAATGAGCAGTTCTTC. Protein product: CASSGTSENEQFF.

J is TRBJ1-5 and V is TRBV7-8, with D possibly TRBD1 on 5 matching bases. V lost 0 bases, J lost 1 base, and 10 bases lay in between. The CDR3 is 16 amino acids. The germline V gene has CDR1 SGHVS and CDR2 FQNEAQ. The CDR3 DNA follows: TGTGCCAGCAGCTTAGCGGACATTTTGAGCAATCAGCCCCAGCATTTT. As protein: CASSLADILSNQPQHF.